These 22 T cell receptor beta chains originate from one sample sequenced in a study of T cells in localized non-small cell lung cancer. Assay used: immunoSEQ multiplex PCR; TCRdb lists only in-frame clones, some missing. The sample holds 64,000 or so clones, roughly 90% seen once. Specimen: peripheral blood, collected before any cancer treatment. These receptors came from a woman between 35 and 70 years old with stage I lung adenocarcinoma.

The V call is TRBV6-5, the J call TRBJ1-1; D call uncertain. The germline V gene encodes CDR1 MNHEY and CDR2 SVGAGI. V was shortened by 7 bases and J by 2 bases, with 5 bases between the two germline ends. This CDR3 region has 11 residues. CDR3 protein: CASMGNTEAFF. The CDR3 DNA is TGTGCCAGCATGGGTAACACTGAAGCTTTCTTT.

The CDR3 loop is CASSLMTFQETQYF. DNA for the CDR3: TGTGCCAGCAGTTTAATGACCTTTCAAGAGACCCAGTACTTC. The V call is TRBV27, the J call TRBJ2-5; D is uncertain. This CDR3 is 14 amino acids long. Germline-derived CDR1 and CDR2 are MNHEY and SMNVEV (reference sequence). Trimming cost V 2 bases and J 2 bases, with 9 bases left between them.

This rearrangement joins TRBV10-3 to TRBJ2-2; D is possibly TRBD1 (7 bases). CDR1 is ENHRY, CDR2 SYGVKD, per germline. CDR3 length: 15 residues. The V end was cut by 5 bases, the J end by 6 bases, with 16 bases between. CDR3 protein: CAISSRAGGSGELFF. Here the CDR3 DNA reads TGTGCCATCAGTAGTAGGGCAGGGGGGTCCGGGGAGCTGTTTTTT.

The chain uses TRBV7-2 and TRBJ1-3; the D gene is possibly TRBD1 (6 bases). The CDR3 runs to 15 residues. V lost 3 bases, J lost 4 bases, and 13 bases lay in between. Germline values: CDR1 SGHTA, CDR2 FQGNSA. The CDR3 DNA reads TGTGCCAGCAGCTTTAGCCCAGGGGCAGGAAACACCATATATTTT. It encodes CASSFSPGAGNTIYF. The variable domain in full, with the rest retrieved from reference TRBV7-2 and TRBJ1-3, is GAGVSQSPSNKVTEKGKDVELRCDPISGHTALYWYRQSLGQGLEFLIYFQGNSAPDKSGLPSDRFSAERTGGSVSTLTIQRTQQEDSAVYLCASSFSPGAGNTIYFGEGSWLTVV.

The rearrangement uses TRBV5-5 and TRBJ2-3; D gene unclear. There are 12 residues in the CDR3. The germline CDR1 and CDR2 sequences are SGHKS and YYEKEE (reference sequence). V was shortened by 7 bases and J by 3 bases, with 9 bases between the two germline ends. The CDR3 reads CASAEFTDTQYF. In DNA, the CDR3 is TGTGCCAGCGCCGAATTTACAGATACGCAGTATTTT.

This sequence joins TRBV9 and TRBJ1-2; 8 bases map to TRBD1. The V gene end was trimmed by 0 bases and the J gene end by 8 bases; junction bases not matched to a gene: 9. CDR1 and CDR2 from the germline V gene are SGDLS and YYNGEE. CDR3 length: 15 residues. The CDR3, as DNA: TGTGCCAGCAGCGTAGGTGAGACAGGGGCGAGGGGCTACACCTTC. Encoded protein: CASSVGETGARGYTF. Complete variable domain (other parts from reference TRBV9 and TRBJ1-2): DSGVTQTPKHLITATGQRVTLRCSPRSGDLSVYWYQQSLDQGLQFLIQYYNGEERAKGNILERFSAQQFPDLHSELNLSSLELGDSALYFCASSVGETGARGYTFGSGTRLTVV.

This clone was observed a single time. This chain uses TRBV11-2 with TRBJ2-7; D gene ambiguous. Trimming pared 4 bases from V and 3 bases from J, leaving 10 bases between. The CDR3 length is 13 residues. The germline gives CDR1 SGHAT, CDR2 FQNNGV. For the CDR3, the DNA is TGTGCCAGCAGCTCCCCTGACCTCTACGAGCAGTACTTC. Its protein is CASSSPDLYEQYF.

The gene calls are TRBV28 and TRBJ1-2; 7 bases are shared with TRBD1. Germline values: CDR1 MDHEN, CDR2 SYDVKM. The CDR3 is 13 residues long. Germline trimming cut 5 bases from V and 5 bases from J; bases unmatched to any gene: 5. This chain's CDR3 is CASSRGQHYGYTF. In DNA form, the CDR3 reads TGTGCCAGCAGTCGGGGACAGCATTATGGCTACACCTTC.

The chain joins TRBV13 to TRBJ1-1, with TRBD1 identical over 7 bases. The CDR3 is 16 amino acids. CDR1 is PRHDT, CDR2 FYEKMQ, per germline (reference sequence). V was pared by 0 bases and J by 3 bases, with 7 bases of the junction left unmatched. The CDR3 reads CASSLGPDRADTEAFF. Written as DNA, the CDR3 is TGTGCCAGCAGCTTAGGGCCCGACAGGGCGGACACTGAAGCTTTCTTT.

This chain uses TRBV19 with TRBJ2-4; TRBD1 matches at 10 bases. From germline, CDR1 is LNHDA and CDR2 SQIVND (reference sequence). J lost 3 bases, V lost 5 bases, and 13 bases had no gene match. The CDR3 is made up of 18 amino acids. The CDR3 nucleotides are TGTGCCAGTAGTGTGGGGACAGGGGACATGGGAGGCAAAAACATTCAGTACTTC. This encodes CASSVGTGDMGGKNIQYF. Complete variable domain (other parts from reference TRBV19 and TRBJ2-4): DGGITQSPKYLFRKEGQNVTLSCEQNLNHDAMYWYRQDPGQGLRLIYYSQIVNDFQKGDIAEGYSVSREKKESFPLTVTSAQKNPTAFYLCASSVGTGDMGGKNIQYFGAGTRLSVL.

The chain employs TRBV5-1 and TRBJ1-1; D perhaps matches TRBD1 (6 bases). V was cut by 0 bases and J by 5 bases, with 11 bases left in between. The germline V gene encodes CDR1 SGHRS and CDR2 YFSETQ. This CDR3 is built from 14 residues. The CDR3 coding sequence is TGCGCCAGCAGCTTGGAACAGGGTCGGACTGAAGCTTTCTTT. Amino acid sequence: CASSLEQGRTEAFF.

In its sample, this clone was seen once. The chain joins TRBV6-4 to TRBJ2-2; 8 bases are a match to TRBD2. Looked up from germline, CDR1 is MRHNA and CDR2 is SNTAGT. V was pared by 6 bases and J by 4 bases, with 10 bases of the junction left unmatched. The CDR3 is 16 residues long. CDR3 in amino acids: CASSSPGLGPTGELFF. The CDR3 DNA is TGTGCCAGCAGCTCCCCGGGACTAGGACCCACCGGGGAGCTGTTTTTT.

The J gene is TRBJ2-1, the V gene TRBV29-1; perhaps TRBD1 as D (6 bases). Germline V lookup: CDR1 SQVTM, CDR2 ANQGSEA. V lost 1 base to trimming and J lost 8 bases, with 12 bases between them. The CDR3 is 13 residues long. The CDR3 DNA is TGCAGCGTTGAAGGGGGTGGGGGCGATGAGCAGTTCTTC. Protein sequence: CSVEGGGGDEQFF.

The rearrangement joins TRBV27 to TRBJ1-1, with 7 positions matching TRBD1. The trim removed 6 bases at V and 0 bases at J, leaving 4 bases unmatched. The CDR3 is 14 amino acids. The germline gives CDR1 MNHEY, CDR2 SMNVEV (reference sequence). The CDR3 loop is CASSPGQLNTEAFF. Written as DNA, the CDR3 is TGTGCCAGCAGCCCGGGACAGCTGAACACTGAAGCTTTCTTT.

The chain joins TRBV14 to TRBJ1-1; TRBD1 aligns across 9 bases. CDR3 size: 16 residues. CDR1 and CDR2 (germline): SGHDN, FVKESK. Trimming removed 4 bases from V and 4 bases from J; junction bases left unmatched: 10. The CDR3 protein is CASSPHGQGRATEAFF. The CDR3 nucleotides read TGTGCCAGCAGCCCGCACGGACAGGGGAGGGCCACTGAAGCTTTCTTT.

The rearrangement joins TRBV7-6 to TRBJ2-3; 11 positions agree with TRBD2. The germline V gene has CDR1 SGHVS and CDR2 FNYEAQ. Losses at the gene ends were 1 base for V and 2 bases for J; bases not matched to a gene: 8. This CDR3 contains 18 residues. The CDR3 sequence: CASSLDLPSGGLTDTQYF. CDR3 nucleotide sequence: TGTGCCAGCAGCTTAGATTTGCCTAGCGGGGGGCTCACAGATACGCAGTATTTT.

This chain joins TRBV7-9 and TRBJ1-1, with D possibly matching TRBD1 (5 bases). Germline values: CDR1 SEHNR, CDR2 FQNEAQ (reference sequence). The CDR3 contains 13 residues. V lost 4 bases and J 1 base, leaving 7 bases between the germline ends. The CDR3 protein is CASSWQGNTEAFF. The CDR3 nucleotides read TGTGCCAGCAGCTGGCAGGGGAACACTGAAGCTTTCTTT.

This chain links TRBV29-1 with TRBJ1-1, with TRBD1 matching over 7 bases. V was clipped by 3 bases and J by 7 bases; unmatched bases: 14. Germline CDR1 is SQVTM and CDR2 is ANQGSEA. The CDR3 is 15 residues long. The CDR3 loop is CSVESQGVKKGEAFF. Here the CDR3 DNA reads TGCAGCGTTGAGAGTCAGGGGGTAAAGAAAGGTGAAGCTTTCTTT. Supplemented by reference TRBV29-1 and TRBJ1-1, the full variable domain reads SAVISQKPSRDICQRGTSLTIQCQVDSQVTMMFWYRQQPGQSLTLIATANQGSEATYESGFVIDKFPISRPNLTFSTLTVSNMSPEDSSIYLCSVESQGVKKGEAFFGQGTRLTVV.

This clone has more than one count but fewer than ten. Within the sample, other DNA sequences also encode this same CDR3. The chain has TRBV7-2 and TRBJ2-5, with D tentatively TRBD1 (5 bases). Germline V CDR1 and CDR2: SGHTA, FQGNSA. CDR3 size: 15 residues. Trimming shortened V by 1 base and J by 5 bases, and 14 bases separated the two germline ends. CDR3 sequence: CASSLGDAGRETQYF. In nucleotides, the CDR3 is TGTGCCAGCAGCTTAGGTGATGCAGGGCGGGAGACCCAGTACTTC.

V gene TRBV5-1 combines with J gene TRBJ1-1, with no clear D. This CDR3 is built from 14 residues. V lost 0 bases and J lost 1, with 7 bases in between. Per germline, CDR1 SGHRS and CDR2 YFSETQ. CDR3 in DNA: TGCGCCAGCAGCTTGGCGCCGGCGAACACTGAAGCTTTCTTT. Translating it yields CASSLAPANTEAFF. The whole variable domain, remainder taken from reference TRBV5-1 and TRBJ1-1, is KAGVTQTPRYLIKTRGQQVTLSCSPISGHRSVSWYQQTPGQGLQFLFEYFSETQRNKGNFPGRFSGRQFSNSRSEMNVSTLELGDSALYLCASSLAPANTEAFFGQGTRLTVV.

This sequence joins TRBV20-1 and TRBJ1-2, with D hard to call. CDR1 is DFQATT and CDR2 is SNEGSKA in the germline V gene (reference sequence). The ends were cut back, 3 bases at V and 7 bases at J, with 9 bases in the middle. The CDR3 is 11 amino acids. The CDR3 DNA sequence: TGCAGTGCTAGCGGGGAGGTTGGCTACACCTTC. Amino acids: CSASGEVGYTF.

This chain joins TRBV5-8 and TRBJ2-7, with 7 bases identical to TRBD2. The CDR3 length is 15 residues. Germline V gives CDR1 SGHTS, CDR2 YDEGEE. J lost 5 bases, V lost 3 bases, and 11 bases had no gene match. CDR3 residues: CASSSVGAGPNEQYF. The CDR3 DNA reads as TGTGCCAGCAGCTCGGTGGGAGCGGGGCCGAACGAGCAGTACTTC.